This T cell receptor (beta chain) is drawn from a study of cytomegalovirus exposure and HLA in healthy donors. Overall study context: Unique TCR beta sequences numbering some 120 million came from 150 million to 200 million T cells in an earlier analysis. General study points: Owing to their indistinguishability, certain V segments, notably TRBV6-2 and TRBV6-3, were excluded.

The length of the CDR3 is 15 residues. Germline values: CDR1 SEHNR, CDR2 FQNEAQ (reference sequence). Trimming took 5 bases from V and 6 from J; bases not matched to a gene: 10. PCR was performed using 60 Vbeta and 13 Jbeta primers. Here immunoSEQ multiplex PCR was the method, and the copy in TCRdb shows in-frame clones only, minus some. Its listing shows more than 200,000 clones. On this clone: Antigen specificity is unknown.

The chain uses TRBV7-9 and TRBJ1-1; TRBD1 agrees at 9 bases. The sequencing input was PBMCs. This TCR was sampled from a young woman in good health and CMV-seropositive. As DNA, the CDR3 is TGTGCCAGCAGCGGATACAGGGGGCGCGTCGCTGAAGCTTTCTTT. Residues: CASSGYRGRVAEAFF.